These 29 T cell receptor beta chains originate from one sample sequenced in a study of T cell repertoires in cytomegalovirus infection. No antigen is known for these receptors. TCRdb ran MiXCR on the reads and lists one entry per CDR3 protein. The sample shows about 130,000 distinct CDR3 sequences, approximately 24% of them seen only once. The sample comprised PBMCs, sequenced either directly or after in vitro stimulation (not recorded which). The receptor source for this set is a human donor in good health (CMV status not recorded). Some clones in this sample may be carry-over from other donors' samples.

The gene calls are TRBV6-5 and TRBJ2-3, with D perhaps matching TRBD2 (5 bases). V shed 6 bases and J shed 0 bases, with 16 bases lying between them. Germline lookup yields CDR1 MNHEY and CDR2 SVGAGI. This CDR3 is 16 amino acids long. The DNA of the CDR3 is TGTGCCAGCAGCCAACTTCGGGCGGGTAGCACAGATACGCAGTATTTT. This codes for CASSQLRAGSTDTQYF.

Only a few counts were recorded for this clonotype. This rearrangement joins TRBV4-1 to TRBJ1-5; the D is unclear. CDR3 size: 16 residues. Trimming took off 1 base at V and 1 base at J, with 11 bases between the two ends. Germline values: CDR1 MGHRA, CDR2 YSYEKL. The CDR3 spells CASSQAPGGSNQPQHF. The CDR3 DNA reads as TGCGCCAGCAGCCAAGCCCCTGGCGGAAGCAATCAGCCCCAGCATTTT.

The chain carries TRBV29-1 and TRBJ2-1; D gene unclear. Germline CDR1 and CDR2: SQVTM and ANQGSEA. Trimming left V 7 bases short and J 0 bases short, with 13 bases between. CDR3 size: 14 residues. CDR3 in amino acids: CSGRRSSSYNEQFF. Here the CDR3 DNA reads TGCAGCGGCCGGCGGTCGAGCTCCTACAATGAGCAGTTCTTC.

At least ten counts were recorded for this clonotype. The V call is TRBV7-2, the J call TRBJ1-1; perhaps TRBD1 as D (5 bases). CDR1 and CDR2 (germline): SGHTA, FQGNSA. V lost 5 bases and J 7 bases, leaving 14 bases between the germline ends. CDR3 size: 13 residues. In nucleotides, the CDR3 is TGTGCCAGCAGCGCCGGCACAGGCGTTGAAGCTTTCTTT. It codes for CASSAGTGVEAFF.

This chain uses TRBV6-2 or TRBV6-3 with TRBJ2-3; D call uncertain. The V gene's germline CDR1 is MNHEY and CDR2 SVGEGT. The CDR3 runs 14 residues. With 2 bases removed from V and 2 bases from J, the gap between germline ends came to 8 bases. CDR3 in amino acids: CASSYGAATDTQYF. The CDR3 DNA follows: TGTGCCAGCAGTTACGGCGCAGCCACAGATACGCAGTATTTT.

This clonotype was recorded many times. This chain links TRBV7-2 with TRBJ2-3; TRBD1 is a possible D gene (6 bases). Germline CDR1 reads SGHTA; CDR2 reads FQGNSA. This CDR3 spans 13 amino acids. Trimming left V 1 base short and J 6 bases short, with 8 bases between. The CDR3 protein is CASSLGQVDTQYF. For the CDR3, the DNA is TGTGCCAGCAGCTTAGGACAGGTTGATACGCAGTATTTT. The variable domain in full, completed from reference TRBV7-2 and TRBJ2-3, reads GAGVSQSPSNKVTEKGKDVELRCDPISGHTALYWYRQSLGQGLEFLIYFQGNSAPDKSGLPSDRFSAERTGGSVSTLTIQRTQQEDSAVYLCASSLGQVDTQYFGPGTRLTVL.

This clonotype was observed a handful of times. The CDR3 spells CASSHERLYTDTQYF. CDR3 in DNA: TGTGCCAGCAGCCACGAGCGGTTATACACAGATACGCAGTATTTT. The rearrangement uses TRBV4-2 and TRBJ2-3; D is possibly TRBD2 (5 bases). The CDR3 is 15 amino acids. From germline, CDR1 is LGHNA and CDR2 YNFKEQ. Trimming took 3 bases from V and 2 from J, leaving 12 bases between them.

The chain links TRBV5-1 to TRBJ2-3, with TRBD1 matching over 7 bases. CDR1 and CDR2 (germline): SGHRS, YFSETQ. The length of the CDR3 is 16 residues. V dropped 3 bases and J dropped 0; count of bases not matched to a gene: 7. The CDR3 DNA reads TGCGCCAGCAGCTCGGGTAGCAGGGGGAGCACAGATACGCAGTATTTT. This sequence encodes CASSSGSRGSTDTQYF.

The chain has TRBV4-1 and TRBJ2-3, with 7 bases fitting TRBD2. This CDR3 is 17 amino acids long. Germline loops: CDR1 MGHRA, CDR2 YSYEKL. The ends lost 0 bases at V and 0 bases at J; junction bases unmatched: 6. Written as DNA, the CDR3 is TGCGCCAGCAGCCAAGAAAGCCCTAGCGGTAGCACAGATACGCAGTATTTT. Its translation is CASSQESPSGSTDTQYF.

In this sample, this clonotype turned up a few times. This chain links TRBV11-2 with TRBJ1-1; D might be TRBD1 (6 bases). The CDR3 totals 13 residues. Between the trimmed V and J ends, which lost 3 bases and 6 bases, there was a span of 11 bases. The germline V gene encodes CDR1 SGHAT and CDR2 FQNNGV. CDR3 sequence (DNA): TGTGCCAGCAGCTTGCAGGGGTTGGCTGAAGCTTTCTTT. Amino acids: CASSLQGLAEAFF.

The sample holds a few counts of this clonotype. V is TRBV6-2 or TRBV6-3 and J is TRBJ2-7; D might be TRBD2 (6 bases). CDR3 length: 12 residues. The V gene lost 10 bases and the J gene lost 3 bases, with 13 bases spanning the gap. From germline, CDR1 is MNHEY and CDR2 SVGEGT. CDR3 in DNA: TGTGCCACCCGGGGGAGACTCTACGAGCAGTACGTC. It codes for CATRGRLYEQYV.

This clonotype was recorded at least ten times. The chain joins TRBV7-2 to TRBJ2-1; 11 nucleotides align to TRBD2. Germline lookup yields CDR1 SGHTA and CDR2 FQGNSA. This CDR3 is 16 amino acids long. J was trimmed by 6 bases and V by 5 bases; bases with no gene match: 9. CDR3 amino acids: CASSPSLAGGSNEQFF. In nucleotides, the CDR3 is TGTGCCAGCAGCCCGTCTCTAGCGGGAGGAAGCAATGAGCAGTTCTTC.

V is TRBV9 and J is TRBJ2-1; the match to TRBD1 covers 9 bases. The V gene's germline CDR1 is SGDLS and CDR2 YYNGEE. J gave up 4 bases and V 4 bases, and 6 bases lay outside the gene matches. This CDR3 spans 15 amino acids. The CDR3 region has the DNA TGTGCCAGCAGCCCTGGACAGGGGCCTTACAATGAGCAGTTCTTC. Translation gives CASSPGQGPYNEQFF.

This clonotype was observed a handful of times. The V and J genes are TRBV28 and TRBJ2-1, with unresolved D. The CDR3 is 14 residues long. Germline V gene lookup returns CDR1 MDHEN and CDR2 SYDVKM. V shed 5 bases and J shed 8 bases, with 16 bases lying between them. Written as DNA, the CDR3 is TGTGCCAGCAGTCGGACCAACTTAGACCATGAGCAGTTCTTC. Its translation is CASSRTNLDHEQFF.

The chain combines TRBV19 with TRBJ2-3; 11 bases are shared with TRBD2. Germline CDR1 reads LNHDA; CDR2 reads SQIVND (reference sequence). V gave up 4 bases and J gave up 4 bases; unmatched junction bases: 7. The CDR3 covers 16 residues. CDR3 in amino acids: CASSSQTSGTSDTQYF. CDR3 bases: TGTGCCAGTAGTAGCCAGACTAGCGGGACGTCAGATACGCAGTATTTT. The variable domain in full, with the rest retrieved from reference TRBV19 and TRBJ2-3, is DGGITQSPKYLFRKEGQNVTLSCEQNLNHDAMYWYRQDPGQGLRLIYYSQIVNDFQKGDIAEGYSVSREKKESFPLTVTSAQKNPTAFYLCASSSQTSGTSDTQYFGPGTRLTVL.

This chain connects TRBV4-1 to TRBJ2-7, with D possibly matching TRBD2 (6 bases). Germline values: CDR1 MGHRA, CDR2 YSYEKL. V was clipped by 0 bases and J by 4 bases, with 16 bases between them. The CDR3 consists of 16 residues. The CDR3 sequence is CASSQDPDRRGYEQYF. CDR3 DNA sequence: TGCGCCAGCAGCCAAGATCCAGACCGACGGGGGTACGAGCAGTACTTC.

The CDR3 DNA follows: TGTGCCACCCAATCGTTTGGGGAGACCCAGTACTTC. It is translated as CATQSFGETQYF. This chain connects TRBV19 to TRBJ2-5; no definite D call. V lost 10 bases, J lost 5 bases, and 14 bases lay in between. CDR3 length: 12 amino acids. Germline V lookup: CDR1 LNHDA, CDR2 SQIVND (reference sequence). Full variable domain (missing parts from reference TRBV19 and TRBJ2-5): DGGITQSPKYLFRKEGQNVTLSCEQNLNHDAMYWYRQDPGQGLRLIYYSQIVNDFQKGDIAEGYSVSREKKESFPLTVTSAQKNPTAFYLCATQSFGETQYFGPGTRLLVL.

Ten or more counts support this clonotype. The rearrangement joins TRBV12-3 or TRBV12-4 to TRBJ2-3, with D maybe TRBD2 (6 bases). V lost 5 bases and J lost 5, with 14 bases in between. The CDR3 covers 14 residues. The chain's CDR3 is CASSISGGEDTQYF. CDR3 in DNA: TGTGCCAGCAGTATTAGCGGAGGCGAAGATACGCAGTATTTT.

This clonotype was observed a handful of times. The chain is built from TRBV6-5 and TRBJ2-5, with 7 bases matching TRBD2. Losses at the gene ends were 0 bases for V and 7 bases for J; bases not matched to a gene: 2. The germline V gene encodes CDR1 MNHEY and CDR2 SVGAGI. The CDR3 has 13 amino acids. The CDR3, as DNA: TGTGCCAGCAGTTACTCTTGGGAGGGGACCCAGTACTTC. Translating it yields CASSYSWEGTQYF.

This clonotype was found a few times. Written as DNA, the CDR3 is TGTGCCAGCAGCGCAACGGACAGCTACTCTGGAAACACCATATATTTT. Its protein is CASSATDSYSGNTIYF. The chain couples TRBV5-6 to TRBJ1-3; D possibly corresponds to TRBD1 (6 bases). CDR3 length: 16 amino acids. CDR1 and CDR2 from the germline V gene are SGHDT and YYEEEE. V was pared by 4 bases and J by 0 bases, with 14 bases between.

This clonotype showed up just a few times. This sequence joins TRBV7-2 and TRBJ2-7; TRBD1 might be the D (6 bases). V gave up 1 base and J gave up 9 bases, with 22 bases separating them. CDR1 and CDR2 from the germline V gene are SGHTA and FQGNSA. CDR3 length: 16 residues. The CDR3 DNA reads as TGTGCCAGCAGCTTAGAGGCCCAGGGGAATAGTATGATGCAGTACGTC. Protein product: CASSLEAQGNSMMQYV.

The chain recombines TRBV6-6 with TRBJ2-7, with 8 bases that match TRBD2. CDR1 and CDR2 from the germline V gene are MNHNY and SVGAGI (reference sequence). The CDR3 length is 15 residues. Losses at the gene ends were 6 bases for V and 3 bases for J; bases not matched to a gene: 10. CDR3 in DNA: TGTGCCAGCAGCCCACCATTAGCGGGAAACTACGAGCAGTACTTC. It is translated as CASSPPLAGNYEQYF.

The genes are TRBV7-9 and TRBJ2-1, with 7 bases aligning to TRBD2. The CDR3 loop spans 16 amino acids. Germline lookup yields CDR1 SEHNR and CDR2 FQNEAQ (reference sequence). The V segment lost 5 bases and the J segment 9 bases; nucleotides outside the gene matches: 16. CDR3 residues: CASSPIRPAGLSEQFF. CDR3 coding DNA: TGTGCCAGCAGCCCGATCCGACCAGCGGGATTGAGTGAGCAGTTCTTC.

This clonotype was detected ten times or more. J is TRBJ2-5 and V is TRBV6-5; D could derive from TRBD1 or TRBD2 (5 bases each). CDR1 and CDR2 from the germline V gene are MNHEY and SVGAGI. This CDR3 has 15 amino acids. V was cut by 2 bases and J by 4 bases, with 14 bases left in between. The CDR3 DNA reads TGTGCCAGCAGTTACGGCAGGGAGAGGGCAGAGACCCAGTACTTC. Its protein product is CASSYGRERAETQYF.

This clonotype showed up just a few times. V and J are TRBV12-3 or TRBV12-4 and TRBJ2-4; perhaps TRBD1 as D (7 bases). Trimming pared 1 base from V and 6 bases from J, leaving 22 bases between. CDR3 size: 18 residues. The CDR3: CASSLGVASRGAGNIQYF. In DNA, the CDR3 is TGTGCCAGCAGTTTAGGGGTAGCTTCCAGGGGGGCTGGAAACATTCAGTACTTC.

V usage is TRBV6-1 and J usage is TRBJ2-7; D is possibly TRBD1 (6 bases). The CDR3 consists of 14 residues. V was pared by 0 bases and J by 7 bases, with 13 bases between. The germline gives CDR1 MNHNS, CDR2 SASEGT. The CDR3 protein is CASSEAPGQPEQYV. CDR3 nucleotides: TGTGCCAGCAGTGAAGCCCCAGGACAGCCGGAGCAGTACGTC.

This chain links TRBV28 with TRBJ1-5; TRBD1 might be the D (6 bases). The germline V gene encodes CDR1 MDHEN and CDR2 SYDVKM. The CDR3 runs to 15 residues. Trimming took 6 bases from V and 9 from J, leaving 21 bases between them. The CDR3 protein is CASSLTGTSSRPQHF. CDR3 DNA: TGTGCCAGCAGCCTAACCGGGACATCTTCCCGGCCCCAGCATTTT.

The chain combines TRBV6-1 with TRBJ1-2; 8 nucleotides match TRBD1. The CDR3 has 15 residues. Germline V gene lookup returns CDR1 MNHNS and CDR2 SASEGT. The V segment lost 6 bases and the J segment 5 bases; nucleotides outside the gene matches: 11. For the CDR3, the DNA is TGTGCCAGCAGGGGGACAGGAGAATCTCTTTATGGCTACACCTTC. This gives the protein CASRGTGESLYGYTF.

Ten or more counts support this clonotype. The genes are TRBV7-6 and TRBJ2-7; weak D call: TRBD1 (5 bases). Germline V gene data show CDR1 as SGHVS and CDR2 as FNYEAQ. V was pared by 5 bases and J by 2 bases, with 16 bases between. The CDR3 is 15 residues long. In nucleotides, the CDR3 is TGTGCCAGCAGCCGTGAGGTGGGGCCGGCCTACGAGCAGTACTTC. Its translation: CASSREVGPAYEQYF.